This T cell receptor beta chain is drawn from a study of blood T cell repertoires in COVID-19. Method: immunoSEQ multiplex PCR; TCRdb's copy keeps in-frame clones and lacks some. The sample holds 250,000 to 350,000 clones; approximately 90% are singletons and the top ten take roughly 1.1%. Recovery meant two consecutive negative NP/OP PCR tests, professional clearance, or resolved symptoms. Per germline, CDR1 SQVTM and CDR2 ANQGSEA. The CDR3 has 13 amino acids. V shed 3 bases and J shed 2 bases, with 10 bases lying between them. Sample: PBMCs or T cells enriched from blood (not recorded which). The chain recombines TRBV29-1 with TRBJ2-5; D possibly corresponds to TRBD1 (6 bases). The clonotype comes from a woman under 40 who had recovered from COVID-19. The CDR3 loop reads CSVDAGAQETQYF. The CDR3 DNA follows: TGCAGCGTTGATGCAGGGGCGCAAGAGACCCAGTACTTC.